A selection of T cell receptor beta chains follows, all from one sample in a study of beta chain features in type 1 diabetes. Data came from immunoSEQ multiplex PCR; TCRdb stores just in-frame clones and leaves some out. Altogether a few hundred thousand clones are present, around 10% being singletons, with the ten largest covering approximately 0.55%. Sequencing input: central memory CD4+ T cells from blood. The source of these receptors is a man aged 25 to 45 with type 1 diabetes. Both conserved end residues are part of each CDR3.

CDR3,V,J
CASSSRGPEGTDTQYF,TRBV5-1,TRBJ2-3
CASSLQPGQGAGELFF,TRBV7-6,TRBJ2-2
CASSYSRNKGETQYF,TRBV6-5,TRBJ2-5
CASSSNRDREQYF,TRBV7-8,TRBJ2-7
CASSPRRDTYGYTF,TRBV18,TRBJ1-2
CASSRGGYGYTF,TRBV28,TRBJ1-2
CASISIAGGMYEQYF,TRBV28,TRBJ2-7
CASSPGLAGTNQETQYF,TRBV5-1,TRBJ2-5
CASSPGAGLATNEQFF,TRBV19,TRBJ2-1
CASSSQGAYEQFF,TRBV7-2,TRBJ2-1